This T cell receptor (beta chain) was documented in a study of TIL therapy for anti-PD-1-resistant metastatic lung cancer. The CDR3 covers 14 residues. Germline CDR1 is SNHLY and CDR2 is FYNNEI. V gave up 6 bases and J gave up 2 bases, with 14 bases separating them. Time point denoted: pre-treatment sample, taken before nivolumab and TIL therapy. Most excised metastases sampled were pleural nodules or supraclavicular lymph nodes. Progressing patients received lymphodepletion, expanded TIL infusion and IL-2. The immunoSEQ assay was v3. This table comes from immunoSEQ multiplex PCR, and its TCRdb copy is limited to in-frame clones, with some not included. Altogether tens of thousands of clones are present, about three quarters being singletons, with the ten largest covering less than 6.5%. Study-wide findings and caveats: Treatment-naive, never-smoker and oncogene-addicted patients were overrepresented in this highly selected cohort. Many TIL product clones were absent from baseline tumor, suggesting clonal contraction.

This clone was seen a few times. Its antigen is not known. Material: tumor tissue, obtained at baseline. This clonotype was sampled from a person aged 25 to 80 with non-small cell lung cancer. The rearrangement joins TRBV2 to TRBJ2-7, with D perhaps matching TRBD1 (6 bases). The CDR3 region is CASSPTRGPYEQYF. In DNA form, the CDR3 reads TGTGCCAGCAGCCCGACCAGGGGACCCTACGAGCAGTACTTC.